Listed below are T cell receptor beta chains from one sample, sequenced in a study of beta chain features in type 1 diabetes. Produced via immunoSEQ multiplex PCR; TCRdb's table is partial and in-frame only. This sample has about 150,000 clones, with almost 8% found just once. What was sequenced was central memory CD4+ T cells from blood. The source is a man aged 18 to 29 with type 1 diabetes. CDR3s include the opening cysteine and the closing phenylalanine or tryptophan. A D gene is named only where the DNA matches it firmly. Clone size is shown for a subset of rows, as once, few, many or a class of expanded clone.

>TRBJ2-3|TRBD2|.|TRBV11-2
CASSRSGGADTQYF
TGTGCCAGCAGCCGGTCGGGGGGAGCAGATACGCAGTATTTT
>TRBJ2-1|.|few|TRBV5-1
CASSESGSYNEQFF
TGCGCCAGCAGCGAGTCCGGCTCCTACAATGAGCAGTTCTTC
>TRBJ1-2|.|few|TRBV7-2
CASRGGAGGEYGYTF
TGTGCCAGCAGAGGAGGAGCGGGGGGGGAATATGGCTACACCTTC
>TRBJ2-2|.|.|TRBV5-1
CASSLGTTIGELFF
TGCGCCAGCAGCTTGGGGACTACTATCGGGGAGCTGTTTTTT
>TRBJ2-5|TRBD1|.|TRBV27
CASGGRTGGAETQYF
TGTGCCAGCGGCGGAAGGACAGGGGGCGCGGAGACCCAGTACTTC
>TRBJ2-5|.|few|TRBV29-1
CSVGQESQYF
TGCAGCGTTGGACAAGAATCCCAGTACTTC
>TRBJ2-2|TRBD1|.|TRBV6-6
CASSVPGQGGTGELFF
TGTGCCAGCAGTGTGCCGGGACAGGGCGGCACCGGGGAGCTGTTTTTT
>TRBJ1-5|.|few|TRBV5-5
CASSLSEGGPQHF
TGTGCCAGCAGCTTGAGTGAGGGTGGGCCCCAGCATTTT
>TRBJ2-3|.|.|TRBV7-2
CASSLGRVGGTQYF
TGTGCCAGCAGCTTAGGGCGGGTCGGTGGGACGCAGTATTTT
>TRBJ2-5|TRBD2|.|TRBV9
CASSVVGRTSGSMKTQYF
TGTGCCAGCAGCGTAGTCGGGAGGACTAGCGGGAGTATGAAGACCCAGTACTTC
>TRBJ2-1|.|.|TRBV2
CASRRLEGLNEQFF
TGTGCCAGCAGGAGACTAGAAGGATTGAATGAGCAGTTCTTC